This passage covers 23 T cell receptor beta chains from one sample sequenced in a study of blood T cells in healthy people across ages (dated by TCRdb to between 2015 and 2016). The library was generated by 5' RACE. The sequencing machine was an Illumina HiSeq 2500. A second 7 to 11 cycle PCR used a sample-barcoded 5' primer and a J-beta primer mix. TCRdb trimmed public reads at Q25 via fastp, called clones via MiXCR and kept in-frame beta chains. A single entry per CDR3 protein holds the most common genes and DNA from its merged rows. The sample table shows nearly 800,000 distinct CDR3 sequences, and 56% are seen once. Around 24% of the sample is taken by the ten largest. The specimen was blood. Every receptor here comes from a man aged 35-49 years in good health.

The rearrangement joins TRBV20-1 to TRBJ2-3; 9 bases map to TRBD2. This CDR3 contains 16 residues. Germline CDR1 DFQATT, CDR2 SNEGSKA (reference sequence). The J segment lost 0 bases and the V segment lost 2 bases, leaving 6 bases of the junction unmatched. CDR3 DNA: TGCAGTGCTAGAAGGCAGACTAGCGGTAGCACAGATACGCAGTATTTT. This encodes CSARRQTSGSTDTQYF.

The rearrangement uses TRBV6-5 and TRBJ1-4; tentatively, D is TRBD1 (6 bases). This CDR3 is 13 amino acids long. Germline lookup yields CDR1 MNHEY and CDR2 SVGAGI. Trimming removed 5 bases from V and 8 bases from J, with 12 bases in between. In DNA, the CDR3 is TGTGCCAGCAGTAGGGGGGGTGAAGAAAAACTGTTTTTT. Its protein is CASSRGGEEKLFF.

This clonotype was picked up a small number of times. The rearrangement joins TRBV5-1 to TRBJ1-6, with TRBD1 matching 10 bases. The V gene's germline CDR1 is SGHRS and CDR2 YFSETQ. The J segment lost 7 bases and the V segment lost 3 bases, leaving 4 bases of the junction unmatched. The CDR3 length is 15 residues. Here the CDR3 DNA reads TGCGCCAGCAGCTCCCTGGGACAGGGGAATTCACCCCTCCACTTT. Translated: CASSSLGQGNSPLHF.

This chain links TRBV27 with TRBJ2-5; 8 nucleotides agree with TRBD1. This CDR3 contains 16 residues. The germline gives CDR1 MNHEY, CDR2 SMNVEV (reference sequence). With 4 bases clipped from V and 1 base from J, the junction kept 8 bases outside the gene matches. CDR3 DNA: TGTGCCAGCAGTTACCGACAGGGGCTCACCCAAGAGACCCAGTACTTC. Amino acids: CASSYRQGLTQETQYF.

The rearrangement uses TRBV7-9 and TRBJ2-7; 7 bases are shared with TRBD1. The CDR3 runs 14 residues. From germline, CDR1 is SEHNR and CDR2 FQNEAQ (reference sequence). The trim removed 10 bases at V and 7 bases at J, leaving 16 bases unmatched. CDR3 DNA: TGTGCCACCGAAACAGGGGCTAGATACAATGAGCAGTACTTC. Residues: CATETGARYNEQYF.

The chain carries TRBV2 and TRBJ2-2; D is undetermined. The CDR3 is 11 residues long. V lost 4 bases, J lost 8 bases, and 5 bases lay in between. CDR1 is SNHLY and CDR2 is FYNNEI in the germline V gene. The CDR3 DNA is TGTGCCAGCAGTGTAGGGGGGGAGCTGTTTTTT. This encodes CASSVGGELFF.

The chain uses TRBV6-5 and TRBJ2-5, with 10 bases lining up with TRBD2. The J call may be incorrect, as the DNA end agrees better with TRBJ2-7. From germline, CDR1 is MNHEY and CDR2 SVGAGI. The CDR3 sequence is 14 residues long. This chain's CDR3 is CASGLAGGTNEQYF. DNA for the CDR3: TGTGCCAGCGGCTTAGCGGGAGGTACTAACGAGCAGTACTTC.

This chain uses TRBV29-1 with TRBJ1-2; no clear D. Trimming removed 6 bases at V and 0 bases at J, with 11 bases between. Germline values: CDR1 SQVTM, CDR2 ANQGSEA. CDR3 length equals 13 residues. CDR3 sequence: CSVPVGANYGYTF. CDR3 nucleotides: TGCAGCGTCCCCGTAGGAGCTAACTATGGCTACACCTTC.

V is TRBV20-1 and J is TRBJ2-1; 11 bases align to TRBD2. The germline CDR1 and CDR2 sequences are DFQATT and SNEGSKA (reference sequence). Trimming took 3 bases from V and 9 from J; bases not matched to a gene: 13. This CDR3 region has 16 residues. Here the CDR3 DNA reads TGCAGTGCTAGGTTGGCTAGCGGGGGGTCCCAGGTTGAGCAGTTCTTC. This sequence encodes CSARLASGGSQVEQFF.

The V gene is TRBV15, the J gene TRBJ2-1; perhaps D is TRBD1 or TRBD2 (5 bases each). The CDR3 length is 19 residues. Looked up from germline, CDR1 is LNHNV and CDR2 is YYDKDF (reference sequence). Between the trimmed V and J ends, which lost 0 bases and 3 bases, there was a span of 21 bases. The CDR3 region has the DNA TGTGCCACCAGCAGAGATTCCCTAGGGATGGGGGTCGACTACAATGAGCAGTTCTTC. Amino acids: CATSRDSLGMGVDYNEQFF.

The CDR3 protein is CASRRVSREADGTQYF. CDR3 nucleotide sequence: TGTGCCAGCAGGAGGGTCTCGCGGGAGGCGGACGGGACCCAGTACTTC. This chain uses TRBV7-8 with TRBJ2-5; 8 positions match TRBD2. CDR3 length: 16 residues. J lost 7 bases, V lost 6 bases, and 16 bases had no gene match. Germline V gene data show CDR1 as SGHVS and CDR2 as FQNEAQ.

This sequence joins TRBV28 and TRBJ1-2; weak D call: TRBD1 (5 bases). The ends were cut back, 3 bases at V and 4 bases at J, with 24 bases in the middle. The CDR3 is 18 residues long. Germline CDR1 MDHEN, CDR2 SYDVKM. The CDR3 region is CASSFSAGRGGSLYGYTF. The DNA of the CDR3 is TGTGCCAGCAGTTTCTCTGCAGGGCGGGGGGGAAGCCTCTATGGCTACACCTTC.

A single count supports this clonotype. This chain uses TRBV7-2 with TRBJ2-1; D not resolved. This CDR3 is built from 14 residues. Trimming pared 5 bases from V and 6 bases from J, leaving 14 bases between. Germline V gene data show CDR1 as SGHTA and CDR2 as FQGNSA. The CDR3 is CASSPITPGNEQFF. DNA for the CDR3: TGTGCCAGCAGCCCGATAACACCGGGCAATGAGCAGTTCTTC.

This sequence joins TRBV6-5 and TRBJ2-6, with D tentatively TRBD1 (6 bases). CDR3 length: 20 residues. Per germline, CDR1 MNHEY and CDR2 SVGAGI. V lost 5 bases and J 2 bases, leaving 25 bases between the germline ends. CDR3 bases: TGTGCCAGCAGTACTACCGATCATAAGGACAGAACCACTGGGGCCAACGTCCTGACTTTC. It yields the protein CASSTTDHKDRTTGANVLTF.

V is TRBV7-9 and J is TRBJ2-5, with D perhaps matching TRBD1 or TRBD2 (7 bases each). Germline CDR1 SEHNR, CDR2 FQNEAQ (reference sequence). This CDR3 contains 17 residues. V gave up 5 bases and J gave up 3 bases, with 22 bases separating them. For the CDR3, the DNA is TGTGCCAGCAGCGCCCGGGGAGGGGACAGAAAGAAAGAGACCCAGTACTTC. Translation gives CASSARGGDRKKETQYF.

In its sample, this clonotype was seen a few times. This rearrangement joins TRBV7-2 to TRBJ2-7, with D possibly matching TRBD2 (5 bases). This CDR3 spans 17 amino acids. Trimming cost V 6 bases and J 0 bases, with 21 bases left between them. In germline, CDR1 is SGHTA, CDR2 FQGNSA. The CDR3 DNA reads as TGTGCCAGCAGACGGGAACCGGGATCCCTCGGCTCCTACGAGCAGTACTTC. Translation gives CASRREPGSLGSYEQYF.

This clonotype was counted once. V is TRBV7-9 and J is TRBJ2-4; D possibly corresponds to TRBD2 (6 bases). The J call is doubtful: the DNA matches TRBJ2-7 better. Germline CDR1 and CDR2: SEHNR and FQNEAQ (reference sequence). The CDR3 contains 16 residues. The CDR3, as DNA: TGTGCCAGCAGCTTCCCTAAAATAAGGCGGGGTGACGAGCAGTACTTC. Residues: CASSFPKIRRGDEQYF.

V gene TRBV7-9 combines with J gene TRBJ2-5, with 11 bases lining up with TRBD2. The germline V gene has CDR1 SEHNR and CDR2 FQNEAQ (reference sequence). The CDR3 covers 15 residues. The V and J ends lost 3 bases and 4 bases, in that order; junction bases with no gene match: 4. CDR3 sequence reads: CASSFSGGARETQYF. Written as DNA, the CDR3 is TGTGCCAGCAGCTTTAGCGGGGGGGCCCGAGAGACCCAGTACTTC.

The V gene is TRBV7-2, the J gene TRBJ2-3, with TRBD2 identical over 9 bases. Germline lookup yields CDR1 SGHTA and CDR2 FQGNSA. This CDR3 is 18 amino acids long. J lost 1 base, V lost 4 bases, and 12 bases had no gene match. CDR3 sequence (DNA): TGTGCCAGCAGCTCCGGGCCCGGCGGGAGGGGTCGCACAGATACGCAGTATTTT. Translating gives CASSSGPGGRGRTDTQYF.

The chain recombines TRBV12-5 with TRBJ1-1, with unresolved D. This CDR3 spans 12 amino acids. Per the germline V gene, CDR1 is LGHNT and CDR2 is FRNRAP. V was shortened by 3 bases and J by 6 bases, with 8 bases between the two germline ends. CDR3 sequence (DNA): TGTGCTAGTGGTTTCTCGGGTTCTGAAGCTTTCTTT. Protein sequence: CASGFSGSEAFF.

V is TRBV20-1 and J is TRBJ2-4; the match to TRBD2 covers 7 bases. The J call may be incorrect, as the DNA end agrees better with TRBJ2-7. Germline values: CDR1 DFQATT, CDR2 SNEGSKA (reference sequence). The CDR3 extends over 16 amino acids. As DNA, the CDR3 is TGCAGTGCTAGAGCCCCTCTTGGGGGGGTTTCTTACGAGCAGTACTTC. Translation: CSARAPLGGVSYEQYF.

This clonotype was detected only a few times. The V and J genes are TRBV18 and TRBJ1-2, with a weak D call TRBD1 (6 bases). V was clipped by 3 bases and J by 8 bases, with 13 bases between them. This CDR3 contains 13 residues. The germline gives CDR1 KGHSH, CDR2 LQKENI. CDR3: CASSPLPGEGYTF. For the CDR3, the DNA is TGTGCCAGCTCACCTCTCCCAGGGGAAGGCTACACCTTC. The whole variable domain, remainder taken from reference TRBV18 and TRBJ1-2, is NAGVMQNPRHLVRRRGQEARLRCSPMKGHSHVYWYRQLPEEGLKFMVYLQKENIIDESGMPKERFSAEFPKEGPSILRIQQVVRGDSAAYFCASSPLPGEGYTFGSGTRLTVV.

The chain combines TRBV28 with TRBJ1-2, with D possibly matching TRBD1 (5 bases). Deletions cut 5 bases from V and 7 bases from J, with 11 bases between. Germline values: CDR1 MDHEN, CDR2 SYDVKM. The CDR3 has 12 residues. The CDR3 DNA reads as TGTGCCAGCAGTATGACAGTTAGTGGCTACACCTTC. Amino acids: CASSMTVSGYTF.